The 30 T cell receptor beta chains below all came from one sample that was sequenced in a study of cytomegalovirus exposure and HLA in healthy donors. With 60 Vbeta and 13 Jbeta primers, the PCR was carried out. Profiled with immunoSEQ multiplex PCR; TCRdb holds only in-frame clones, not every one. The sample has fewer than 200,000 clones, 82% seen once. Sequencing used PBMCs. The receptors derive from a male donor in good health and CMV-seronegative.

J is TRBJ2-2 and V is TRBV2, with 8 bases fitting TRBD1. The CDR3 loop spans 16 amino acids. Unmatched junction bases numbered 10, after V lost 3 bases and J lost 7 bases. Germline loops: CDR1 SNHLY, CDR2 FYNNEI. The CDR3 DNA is TGTGCCAGCAGTGACGGGACAGGACTCGGAGTCGGGGAGCTGTTTTTT. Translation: CASSDGTGLGVGELFF.

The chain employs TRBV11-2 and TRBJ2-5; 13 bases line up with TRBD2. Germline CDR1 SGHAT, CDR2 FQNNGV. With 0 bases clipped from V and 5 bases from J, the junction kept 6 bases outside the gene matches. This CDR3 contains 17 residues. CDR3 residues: CASSLEPGLAGRETQYF. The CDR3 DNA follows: TGTGCCAGCAGCTTAGAACCGGGACTAGCGGGGAGGGAGACCCAGTACTTC.

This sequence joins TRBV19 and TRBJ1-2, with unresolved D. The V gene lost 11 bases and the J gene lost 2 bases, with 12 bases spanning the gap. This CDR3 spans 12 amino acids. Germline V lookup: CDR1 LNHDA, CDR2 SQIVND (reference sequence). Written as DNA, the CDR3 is TGTGCCTCTCTAGGCTTAAACTATGGCTACACCTTC. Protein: CASLGLNYGYTF.

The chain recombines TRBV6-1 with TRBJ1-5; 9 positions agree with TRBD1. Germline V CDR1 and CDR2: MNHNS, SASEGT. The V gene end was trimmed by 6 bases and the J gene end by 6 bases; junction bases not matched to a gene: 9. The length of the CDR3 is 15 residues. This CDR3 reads CASRTGQGLSQPQHF. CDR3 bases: TGTGCCAGCAGAACCGGACAGGGGTTGAGTCAGCCCCAGCATTTT.

Here the CDR3 reads CASSLANSAGDGYTF. As DNA, the CDR3 is TGTGCCAGCAGCTTGGCCAACAGCGCAGGGGATGGCTACACCTTC. The V call is TRBV5-6, the J call TRBJ1-2; D might be TRBD1 (6 bases). V was shortened by 0 bases and J by 6 bases, with 15 bases between the two germline ends. In germline, CDR1 is SGHDT, CDR2 YYEEEE. The CDR3 length is 15 residues. The whole variable domain, remainder taken from reference TRBV5-6 and TRBJ1-2, is DAGVTQSPTHLIKTRGQQVTLRCSPKSGHDTVSWYQQALGQGPQFIFQYYEEEERQRGNFPDRFSGHQFPNYSSELNVNALLLGDSALYLCASSLANSAGDGYTFGSGTRLTVV.

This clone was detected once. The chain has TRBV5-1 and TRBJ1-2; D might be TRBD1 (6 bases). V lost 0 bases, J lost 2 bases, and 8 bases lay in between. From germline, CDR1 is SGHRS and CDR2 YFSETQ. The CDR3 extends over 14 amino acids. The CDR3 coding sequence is TGCGCCAGCAGCTTGGAGGGGGTAAACTATGGCTACACCTTC. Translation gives CASSLEGVNYGYTF.

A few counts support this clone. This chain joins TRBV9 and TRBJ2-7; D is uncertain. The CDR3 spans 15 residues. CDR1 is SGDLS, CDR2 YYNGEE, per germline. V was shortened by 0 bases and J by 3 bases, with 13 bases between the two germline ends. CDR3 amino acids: CASSVGPGPGYEQYF. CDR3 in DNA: TGTGCCAGCAGCGTAGGTCCGGGTCCGGGCTACGAGCAGTACTTC.

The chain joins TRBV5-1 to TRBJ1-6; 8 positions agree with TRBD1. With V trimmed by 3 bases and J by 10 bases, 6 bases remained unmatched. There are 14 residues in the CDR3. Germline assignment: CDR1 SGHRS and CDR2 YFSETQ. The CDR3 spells CASSSDRVGSPLHF. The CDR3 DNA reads TGCGCCAGCAGCTCGGACAGGGTTGGGTCACCCCTCCACTTT.

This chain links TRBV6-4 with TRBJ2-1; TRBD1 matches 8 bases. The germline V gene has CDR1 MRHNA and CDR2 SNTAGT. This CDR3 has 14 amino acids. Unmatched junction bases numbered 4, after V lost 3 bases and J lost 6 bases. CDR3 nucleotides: TGTGCCAGCAGTGAAAGAACAGGGGGCAATGAGCAGTTCTTC. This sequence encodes CASSERTGGNEQFF.

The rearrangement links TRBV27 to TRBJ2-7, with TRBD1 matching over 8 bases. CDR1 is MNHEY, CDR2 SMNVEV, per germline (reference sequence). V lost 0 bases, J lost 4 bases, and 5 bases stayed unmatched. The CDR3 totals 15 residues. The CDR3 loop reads CASSLSYQGAYEQYF. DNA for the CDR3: TGTGCCAGCAGTTTATCGTATCAGGGGGCTTACGAGCAGTACTTC.

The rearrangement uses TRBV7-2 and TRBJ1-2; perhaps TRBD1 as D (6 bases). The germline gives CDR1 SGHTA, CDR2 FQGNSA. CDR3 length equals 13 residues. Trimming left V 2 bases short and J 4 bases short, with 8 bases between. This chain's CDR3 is CASSLKDSYGYTF. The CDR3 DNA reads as TGTGCCAGCAGCTTAAAGGACAGCTATGGCTACACCTTC.

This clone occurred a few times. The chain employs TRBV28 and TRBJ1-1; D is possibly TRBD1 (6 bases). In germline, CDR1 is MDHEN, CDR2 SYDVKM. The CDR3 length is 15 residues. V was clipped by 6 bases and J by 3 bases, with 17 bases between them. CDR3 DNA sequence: TGTGCCAGCAGCCCACGACAGGCTTTGTACACTGAAGCTTTCTTT. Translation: CASSPRQALYTEAFF.

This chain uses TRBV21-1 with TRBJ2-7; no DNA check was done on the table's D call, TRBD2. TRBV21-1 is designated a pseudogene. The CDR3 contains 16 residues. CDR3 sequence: CASSRSRRGGGYEQYF. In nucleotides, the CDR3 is TGTGCCAGCAGCAGATCCCGAAGGGGGGGCGGCTACGAGCAGTACTTC.

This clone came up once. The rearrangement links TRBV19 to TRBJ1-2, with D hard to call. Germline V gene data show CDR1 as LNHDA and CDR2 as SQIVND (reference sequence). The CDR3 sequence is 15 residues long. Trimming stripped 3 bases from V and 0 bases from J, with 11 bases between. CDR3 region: CASSILGQANYGYTF. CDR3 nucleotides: TGTGCCAGTAGTATCCTCGGTCAAGCTAACTATGGCTACACCTTC.

The CDR3 DNA sequence: TGTGCCGTCAGGGGTCGGGAGCAGTACTTC. This translates into CAVRGREQYF. The chain is built from TRBV2 and TRBJ2-7; possibly TRBD1 for D (6 bases). Germline V gene lookup returns CDR1 SNHLY and CDR2 FYNNEI. This CDR3 is 10 amino acids long. The V and J ends lost 11 bases and 7 bases respectively, with 12 bases between them.

CDR3 sequence: CASSLETGADYEQYF. In DNA, the CDR3 is TGTGCCAGCAGCTTAGAGACAGGGGCCGATTACGAGCAGTACTTC. The rearrangement links TRBV7-6 to TRBJ2-7, with 8 bases lining up with TRBD1. V was pared by 1 base and J by 4 bases, with 6 bases of the junction left unmatched. The germline CDR1 and CDR2 sequences are SGHVS and FNYEAQ. The CDR3 extends over 15 amino acids.

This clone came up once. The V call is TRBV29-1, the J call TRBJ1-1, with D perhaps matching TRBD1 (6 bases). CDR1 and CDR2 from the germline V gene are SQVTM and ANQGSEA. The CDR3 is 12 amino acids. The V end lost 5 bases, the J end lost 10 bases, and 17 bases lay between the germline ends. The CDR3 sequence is CSVLGGRGVAFF. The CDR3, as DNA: TGCAGCGTTCTTGGGGGCCGGGGGGTAGCTTTCTTT.

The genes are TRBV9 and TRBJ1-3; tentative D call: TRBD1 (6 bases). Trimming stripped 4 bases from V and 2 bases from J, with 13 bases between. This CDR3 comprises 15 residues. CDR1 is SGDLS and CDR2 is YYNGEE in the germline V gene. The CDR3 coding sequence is TGTGCCAGCAGCCCTACAGGGACAACTGGAAACACCATATATTTT. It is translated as CASSPTGTTGNTIYF.

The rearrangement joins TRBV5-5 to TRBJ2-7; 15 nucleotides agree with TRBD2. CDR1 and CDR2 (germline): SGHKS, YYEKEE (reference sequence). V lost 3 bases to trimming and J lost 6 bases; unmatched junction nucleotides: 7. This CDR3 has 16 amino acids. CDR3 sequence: CASSSTPGLAGGEQYF. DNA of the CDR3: TGTGCCAGCAGCTCAACCCCGGGACTAGCGGGAGGCGAGCAGTACTTC. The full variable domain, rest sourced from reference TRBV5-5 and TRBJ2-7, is DAGVTQSPTHLIKTRGQQVTLRCSPISGHKSVSWYQQVLGQGPQFIFQYYEKEERGRGNFPDRFSARQFPNYSSELNVNALLLGDSALYLCASSSTPGLAGGEQYFGPGTRLTVT.

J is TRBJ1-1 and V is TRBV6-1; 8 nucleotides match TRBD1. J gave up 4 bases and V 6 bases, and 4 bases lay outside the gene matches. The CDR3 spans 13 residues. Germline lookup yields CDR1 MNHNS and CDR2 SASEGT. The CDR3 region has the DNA TGTGCCAGCAGGGCAACAGGGGGCACTGAAGCTTTCTTT. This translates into CASRATGGTEAFF.

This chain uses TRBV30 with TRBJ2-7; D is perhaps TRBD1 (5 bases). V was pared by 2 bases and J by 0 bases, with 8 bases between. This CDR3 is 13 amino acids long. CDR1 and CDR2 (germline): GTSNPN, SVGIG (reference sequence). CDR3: CAWSPDNSYEQYF. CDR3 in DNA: TGTGCCTGGAGTCCGGACAACTCCTACGAGCAGTACTTC.

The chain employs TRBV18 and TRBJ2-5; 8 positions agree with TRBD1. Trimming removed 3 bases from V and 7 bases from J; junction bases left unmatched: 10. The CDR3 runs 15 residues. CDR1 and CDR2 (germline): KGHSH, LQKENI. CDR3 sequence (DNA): TGTGCCAGCTCACCTCCCGGACAGGGATACGGGACCCAGTACTTC. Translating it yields CASSPPGQGYGTQYF.

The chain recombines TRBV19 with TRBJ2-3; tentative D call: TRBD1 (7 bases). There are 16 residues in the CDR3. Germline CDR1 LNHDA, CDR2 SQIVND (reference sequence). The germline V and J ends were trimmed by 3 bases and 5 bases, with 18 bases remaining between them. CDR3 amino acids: CASSITEGAQVDTQYF. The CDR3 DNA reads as TGTGCCAGTAGTATTACGGAGGGGGCGCAAGTAGATACGCAGTATTTT.

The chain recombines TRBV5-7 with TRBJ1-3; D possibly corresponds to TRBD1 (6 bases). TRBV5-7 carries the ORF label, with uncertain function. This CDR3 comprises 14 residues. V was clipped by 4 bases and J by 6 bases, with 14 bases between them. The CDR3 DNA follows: TGTGCCAGCAGCCCAAGACAGGTTGAAAACACCATATATTTT. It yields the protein CASSPRQVENTIYF.

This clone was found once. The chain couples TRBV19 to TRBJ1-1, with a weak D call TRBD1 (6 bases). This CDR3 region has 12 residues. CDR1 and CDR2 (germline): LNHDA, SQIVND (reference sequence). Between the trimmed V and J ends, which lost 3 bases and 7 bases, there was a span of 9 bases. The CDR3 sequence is CASSIRRGEAFF. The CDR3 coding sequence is TGTGCCAGTAGTATCCGCAGGGGTGAAGCTTTCTTT.

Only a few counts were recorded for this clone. The CDR3 spells CASSWDFRAGAMNQPQHF. The CDR3 DNA follows: TGTGCCAGCAGCTGGGATTTCCGGGCAGGGGCGATGAATCAGCCCCAGCATTTT. The rearrangement uses TRBV7-8 and TRBJ1-5; possible D gene TRBD1, 6 bases. The CDR3 extends over 18 amino acids. V shed 4 bases and J shed 4 bases, with 23 bases lying between them. Looked up from germline, CDR1 is SGHVS and CDR2 is FQNEAQ.

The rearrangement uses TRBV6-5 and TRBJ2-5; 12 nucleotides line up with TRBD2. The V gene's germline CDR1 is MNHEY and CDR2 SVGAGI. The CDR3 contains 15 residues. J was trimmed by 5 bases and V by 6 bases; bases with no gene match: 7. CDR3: CASSQTSGSWETQYF. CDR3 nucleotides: TGTGCCAGCAGCCAGACTAGCGGGAGTTGGGAGACCCAGTACTTC.

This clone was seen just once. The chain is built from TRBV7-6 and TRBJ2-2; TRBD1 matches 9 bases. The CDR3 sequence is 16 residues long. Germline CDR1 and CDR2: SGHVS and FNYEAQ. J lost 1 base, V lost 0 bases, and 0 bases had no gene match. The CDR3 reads CASSLAGQGNTGELFF. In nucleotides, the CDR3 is TGTGCCAGCAGCTTAGCGGGACAGGGGAACACCGGGGAGCTGTTTTTT.

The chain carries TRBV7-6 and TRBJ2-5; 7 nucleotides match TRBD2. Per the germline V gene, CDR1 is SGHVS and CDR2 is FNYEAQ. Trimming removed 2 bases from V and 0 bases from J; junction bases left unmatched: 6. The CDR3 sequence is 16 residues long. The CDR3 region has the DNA TGTGCCAGCAGCTTACCGGTTGGGGGGGACCAAGAGACCCAGTACTTC. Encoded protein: CASSLPVGGDQETQYF.

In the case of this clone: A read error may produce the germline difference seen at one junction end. In nucleotides, the CDR3 is TGTTCCAGCCTGACAGGGAACTATGGCTACACCTTC. Amino acid sequence: CSSLTGNYGYTF. This chain uses TRBV7-9 with TRBJ1-2; 7 nucleotides match TRBD1. This CDR3 spans 12 amino acids. Germline V CDR1 and CDR2: SEHNR, FQNEAQ (reference sequence).